The table lists the clone carrying this T cell receptor beta chain with a few counts. Its specificity is unknown. This record comes from a study of blood T cells in healthy people across ages. Study-wide points: In older individuals, TCR beta diversity per million T cells was lower, falling roughly linearly with age.

Together with a sample-barcoded 5' primer, a J-beta primer mix was included in a second PCR lasting about 7 to 11 cycles. Every single cDNA molecule received a tag from a template-switch adaptor with 12 random nucleotides. Per sample, CDR3-containing paired-end reads numbered at least 2.5 million. TCRdb fed the 5' RACE reads into MiXCR, producing one record per CDR3 protein. The sample includes more than 650,000 distinct CDR3 sequences, 20% to 25% of them seen just once. CDR3 size: 17 residues. Germline trimming cut 0 bases from V and 0 bases from J; bases unmatched to any gene: 9. CDR1 is DFQATT and CDR2 is SNEGSKA in the germline V gene (reference sequence). In terms of origin and age, donors were healthy Caucasian individuals from Russia aged 6 to 90.

V usage is TRBV20-1 and J usage is TRBJ2-5; 8 nucleotides line up with TRBD2. The clonotype was recovered from a man aged 70 or older in good health. Sequenced material: blood. In DNA, the CDR3 is TGCAGTGCTAGAGATACGGCGGGGGGATGGTACCAAGAGACCCAGTACTTC. Translating gives CSARDTAGGWYQETQYF.